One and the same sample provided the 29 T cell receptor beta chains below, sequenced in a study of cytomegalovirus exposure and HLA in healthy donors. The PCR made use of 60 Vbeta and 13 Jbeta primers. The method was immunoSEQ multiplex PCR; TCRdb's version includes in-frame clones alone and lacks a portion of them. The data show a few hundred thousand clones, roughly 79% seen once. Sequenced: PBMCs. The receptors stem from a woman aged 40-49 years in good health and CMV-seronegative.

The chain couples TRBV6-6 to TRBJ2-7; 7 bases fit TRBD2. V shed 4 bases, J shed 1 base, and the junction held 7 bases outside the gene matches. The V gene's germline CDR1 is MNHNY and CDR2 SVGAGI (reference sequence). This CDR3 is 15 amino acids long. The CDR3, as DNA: TGTGCCAGCAGTTCCCCCCAGGGAGGGTCCTACGAGCAGTACTTC. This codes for CASSSPQGGSYEQYF.

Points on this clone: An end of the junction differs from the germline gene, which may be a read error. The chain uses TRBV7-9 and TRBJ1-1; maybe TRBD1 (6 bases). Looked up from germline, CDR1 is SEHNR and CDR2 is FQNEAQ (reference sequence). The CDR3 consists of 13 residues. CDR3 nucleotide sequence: TGTTCCAGCAGCTTACAGGGGAACACTGAAGCTTTCTTT. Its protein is CSSSLQGNTEAFF.

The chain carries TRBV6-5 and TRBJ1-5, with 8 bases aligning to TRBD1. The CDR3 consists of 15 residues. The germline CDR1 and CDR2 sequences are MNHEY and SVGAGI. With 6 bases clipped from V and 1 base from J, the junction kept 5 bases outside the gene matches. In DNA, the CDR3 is TGTGCCAGCAGACAGGGGGGAGAGAGCAATCAGCCCCAGCATTTT. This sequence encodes CASRQGGESNQPQHF.

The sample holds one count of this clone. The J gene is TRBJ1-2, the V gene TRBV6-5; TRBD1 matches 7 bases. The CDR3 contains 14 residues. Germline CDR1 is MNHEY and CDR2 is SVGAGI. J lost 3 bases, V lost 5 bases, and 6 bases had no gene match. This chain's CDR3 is CASSRDRLYYGYTF. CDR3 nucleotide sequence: TGTGCCAGCAGTCGGGACAGACTCTACTATGGCTACACCTTC.

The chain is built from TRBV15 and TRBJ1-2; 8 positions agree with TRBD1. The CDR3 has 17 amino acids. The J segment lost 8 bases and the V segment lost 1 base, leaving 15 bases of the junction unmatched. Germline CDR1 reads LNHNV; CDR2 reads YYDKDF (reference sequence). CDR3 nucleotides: TGTGCCACCAGCAGAGTTTCCAGGGGGCGATCGGTAACGGGCTACACCTTC. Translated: CATSRVSRGRSVTGYTF.

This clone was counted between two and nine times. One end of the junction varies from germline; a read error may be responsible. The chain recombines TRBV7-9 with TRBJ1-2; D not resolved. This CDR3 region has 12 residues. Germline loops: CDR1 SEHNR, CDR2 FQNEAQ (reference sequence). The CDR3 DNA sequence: TGTTCCAGCAGCTTAAATCGGGATGGCTACACCTTC. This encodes CSSSLNRDGYTF. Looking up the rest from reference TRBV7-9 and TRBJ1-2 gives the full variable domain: DTGVSQNPRHKITKRGQNVTFRCDPISEHNRLYWYRQTLGQGPEFLTYFQNEAQLEKSRLLSDRFSAERPKGSFSTLEIQRTEQGDSAMYLCSSSLNRDGYTFGSGTRLTVV.

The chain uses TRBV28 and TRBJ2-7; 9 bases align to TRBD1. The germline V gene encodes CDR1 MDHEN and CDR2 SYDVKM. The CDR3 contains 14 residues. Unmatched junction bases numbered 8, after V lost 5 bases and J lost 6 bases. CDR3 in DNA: TGTGCCAGCAGTCGGGGGACAGGGTTTGGCGAGCAGTACTTC. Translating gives CASSRGTGFGEQYF. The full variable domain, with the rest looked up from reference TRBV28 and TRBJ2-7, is DVKVTQSSRYLVKRTGEKVFLECVQDMDHENMFWYRQDPGLGLRLIYFSYDVKMKEKGDIPEGYSVSREKKERFSLILESASTNQTSMYLCASSRGTGFGEQYFGPGTRLTVT.

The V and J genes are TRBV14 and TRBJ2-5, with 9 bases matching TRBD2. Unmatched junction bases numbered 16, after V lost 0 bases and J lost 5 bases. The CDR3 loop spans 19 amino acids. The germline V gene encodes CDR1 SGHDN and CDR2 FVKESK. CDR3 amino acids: CASSQETRFEAGGMETQYF. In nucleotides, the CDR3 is TGTGCCAGCAGCCAAGAAACTCGGTTTGAAGCGGGGGGTATGGAGACCCAGTACTTC.

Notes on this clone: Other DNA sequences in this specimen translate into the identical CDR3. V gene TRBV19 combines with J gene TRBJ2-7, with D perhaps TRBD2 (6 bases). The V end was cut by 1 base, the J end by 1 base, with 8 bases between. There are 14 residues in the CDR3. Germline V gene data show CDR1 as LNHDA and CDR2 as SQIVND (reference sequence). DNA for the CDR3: TGTGCCAGTAGTATAGCCGGGGGATCCTACGAGCAGTACTTC. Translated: CASSIAGGSYEQYF.

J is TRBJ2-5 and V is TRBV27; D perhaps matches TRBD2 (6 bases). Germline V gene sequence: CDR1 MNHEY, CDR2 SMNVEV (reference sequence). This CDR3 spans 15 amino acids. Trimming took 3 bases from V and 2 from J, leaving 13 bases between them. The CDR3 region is CASSLAHGGQETQYF. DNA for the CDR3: TGTGCCAGCAGTTTGGCCCATGGGGGGCAAGAGACCCAGTACTTC.

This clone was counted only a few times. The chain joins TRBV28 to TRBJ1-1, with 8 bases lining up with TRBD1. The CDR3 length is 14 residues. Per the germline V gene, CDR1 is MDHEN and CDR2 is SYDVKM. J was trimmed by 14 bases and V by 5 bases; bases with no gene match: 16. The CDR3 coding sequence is TGTGCCAGCAGTACCTCCGCAGGGGGCTCAGCGGACTTCTTT. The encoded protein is CASSTSAGGSADFF.

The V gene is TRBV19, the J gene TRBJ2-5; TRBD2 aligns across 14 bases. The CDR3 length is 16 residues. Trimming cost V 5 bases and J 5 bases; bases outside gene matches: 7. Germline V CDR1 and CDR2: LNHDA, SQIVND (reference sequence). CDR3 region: CASSPLTSGRAETQYF. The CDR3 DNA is TGTGCCAGTAGTCCACTGACTAGCGGGAGGGCGGAGACCCAGTACTTC.

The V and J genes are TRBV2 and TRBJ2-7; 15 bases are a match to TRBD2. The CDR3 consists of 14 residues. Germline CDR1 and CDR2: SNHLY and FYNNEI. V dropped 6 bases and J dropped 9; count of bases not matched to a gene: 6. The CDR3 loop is CASSGGLAGGVQYF. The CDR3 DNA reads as TGTGCCAGCAGCGGGGGACTAGCGGGGGGTGTGCAGTACTTC.

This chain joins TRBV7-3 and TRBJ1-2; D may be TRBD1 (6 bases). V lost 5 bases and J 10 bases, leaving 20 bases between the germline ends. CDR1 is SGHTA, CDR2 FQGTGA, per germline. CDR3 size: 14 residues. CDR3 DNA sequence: TGTGCCAGCAGCCCCTCCCGGGGGGCCGGGGTCTACACCTTC. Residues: CASSPSRGAGVYTF. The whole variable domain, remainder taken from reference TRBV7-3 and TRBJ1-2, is GAGVSQTPSNKVTEKGKYVELRCDPISGHTALYWYRQSLGQGPEFLIYFQGTGAADDSGLPNDRFFAVRPEGSVSTLKIQRTERGDSAVYLCASSPSRGAGVYTFGSGTRLTVV.

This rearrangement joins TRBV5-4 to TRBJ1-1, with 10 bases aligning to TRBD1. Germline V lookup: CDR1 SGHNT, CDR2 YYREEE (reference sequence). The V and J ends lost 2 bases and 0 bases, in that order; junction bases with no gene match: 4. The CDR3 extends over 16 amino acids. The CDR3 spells CASSFSDRGMNTEAFF. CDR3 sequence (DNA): TGTGCCAGCAGCTTCTCGGACAGGGGGATGAACACTGAAGCTTTCTTT.

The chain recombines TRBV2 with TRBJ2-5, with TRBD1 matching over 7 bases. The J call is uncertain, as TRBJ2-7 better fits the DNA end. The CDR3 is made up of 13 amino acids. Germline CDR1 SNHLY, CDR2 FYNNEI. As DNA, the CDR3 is TGTGCCAGTCGACAGGGCCCACTCTACGAGCAGTACTTC. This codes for CASRQGPLYEQYF.

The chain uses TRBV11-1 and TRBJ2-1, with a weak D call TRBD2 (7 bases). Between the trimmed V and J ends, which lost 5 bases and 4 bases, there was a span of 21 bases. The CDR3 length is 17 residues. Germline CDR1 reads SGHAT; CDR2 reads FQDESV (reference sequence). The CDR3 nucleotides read TGTGCCAGCAGCCGGGGCTGGGGGGGACAAACGTACAATGAGCAGTTCTTC. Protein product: CASSRGWGGQTYNEQFF.

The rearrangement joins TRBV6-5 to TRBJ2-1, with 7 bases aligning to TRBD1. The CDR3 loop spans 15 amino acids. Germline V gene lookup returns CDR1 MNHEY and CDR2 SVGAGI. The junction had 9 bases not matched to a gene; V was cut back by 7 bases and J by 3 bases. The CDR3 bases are TGTGCCAGCACCAAACAGGGGACGGGCTACAATGAGCAGTTCTTC. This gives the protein CASTKQGTGYNEQFF.

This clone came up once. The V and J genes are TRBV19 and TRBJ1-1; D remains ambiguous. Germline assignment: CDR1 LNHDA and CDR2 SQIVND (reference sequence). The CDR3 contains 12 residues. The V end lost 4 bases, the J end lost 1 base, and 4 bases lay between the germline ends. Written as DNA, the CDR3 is TGTGCCAGTAGTAAGCGGAACACTGAAGCTTTCTTT. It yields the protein CASSKRNTEAFF. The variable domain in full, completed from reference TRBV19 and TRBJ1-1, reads DGGITQSPKYLFRKEGQNVTLSCEQNLNHDAMYWYRQDPGQGLRLIYYSQIVNDFQKGDIAEGYSVSREKKESFPLTVTSAQKNPTAFYLCASSKRNTEAFFGQGTRLTVV.

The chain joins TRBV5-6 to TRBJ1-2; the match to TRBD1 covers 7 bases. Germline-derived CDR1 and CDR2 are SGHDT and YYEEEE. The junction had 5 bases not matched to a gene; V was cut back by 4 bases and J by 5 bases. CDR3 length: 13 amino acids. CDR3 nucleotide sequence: TGTGCCAGCAGCAAACAGGGGCGGTATGGCTACACCTTC. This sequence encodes CASSKQGRYGYTF.

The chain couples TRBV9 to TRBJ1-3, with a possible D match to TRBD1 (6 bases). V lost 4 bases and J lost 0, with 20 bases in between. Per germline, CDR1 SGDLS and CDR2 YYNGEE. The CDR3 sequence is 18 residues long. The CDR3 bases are TGTGCCAGCAGCTTTGGTCGGGGGGGCACCGGCTCTGGAAACACCATATATTTT. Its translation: CASSFGRGGTGSGNTIYF.

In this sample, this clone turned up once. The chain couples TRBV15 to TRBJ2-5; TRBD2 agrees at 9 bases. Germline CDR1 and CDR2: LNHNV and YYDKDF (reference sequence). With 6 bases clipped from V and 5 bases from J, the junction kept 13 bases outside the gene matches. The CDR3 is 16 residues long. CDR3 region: CATSPLSRGGMETQYF. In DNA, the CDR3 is TGTGCCACCAGTCCACTCTCGCGGGGGGGCATGGAGACCCAGTACTTC.

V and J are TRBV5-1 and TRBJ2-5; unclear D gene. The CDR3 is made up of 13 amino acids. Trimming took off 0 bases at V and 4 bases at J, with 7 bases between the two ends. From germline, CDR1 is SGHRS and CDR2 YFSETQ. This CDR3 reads CASSLAPLETQYF. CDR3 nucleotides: TGCGCCAGCAGCTTGGCCCCTCTAGAGACCCAGTACTTC.

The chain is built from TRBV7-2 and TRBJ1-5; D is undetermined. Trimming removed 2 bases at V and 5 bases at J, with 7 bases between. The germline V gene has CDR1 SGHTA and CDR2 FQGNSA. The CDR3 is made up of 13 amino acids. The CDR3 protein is CASSLSGDQPQHF. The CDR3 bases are TGTGCCAGCAGCTTATCAGGTGATCAGCCCCAGCATTTT.

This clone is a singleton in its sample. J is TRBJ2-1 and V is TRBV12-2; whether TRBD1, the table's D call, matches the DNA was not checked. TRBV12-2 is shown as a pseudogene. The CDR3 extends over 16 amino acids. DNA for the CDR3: TGTGCAAGTCGCCCCCGGACAGGGATGTTTTACAATGAGCAGTTCTTC. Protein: CASRPRTGMFYNEQFF.

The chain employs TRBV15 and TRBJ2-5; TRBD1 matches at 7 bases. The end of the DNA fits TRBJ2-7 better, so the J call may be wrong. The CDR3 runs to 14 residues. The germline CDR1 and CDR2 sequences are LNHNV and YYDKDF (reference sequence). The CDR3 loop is CATSKEGTDYEQYF. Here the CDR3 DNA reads TGTGCCACCAGCAAAGAAGGGACAGACTACGAGCAGTACTTC.

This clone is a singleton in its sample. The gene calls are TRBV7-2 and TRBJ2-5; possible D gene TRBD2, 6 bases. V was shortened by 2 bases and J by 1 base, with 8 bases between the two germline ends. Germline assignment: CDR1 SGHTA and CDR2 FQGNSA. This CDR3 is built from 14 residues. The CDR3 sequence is CASSLIAVQETQYF. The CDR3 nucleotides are TGTGCCAGCAGCTTAATAGCGGTCCAAGAGACCCAGTACTTC.

In DNA, the CDR3 is TGCGCCAGCAGCCAAGCACGCACAGATTCCTACGAGCAGTACTTC. Its protein product is CASSQARTDSYEQYF. This sequence joins TRBV4-3 and TRBJ2-7; no firm D call. V lost 1 base to trimming and J lost 1 base, with 11 bases between them. The CDR3 is made up of 15 amino acids. The germline V gene has CDR1 LGHNA and CDR2 YSLEER.

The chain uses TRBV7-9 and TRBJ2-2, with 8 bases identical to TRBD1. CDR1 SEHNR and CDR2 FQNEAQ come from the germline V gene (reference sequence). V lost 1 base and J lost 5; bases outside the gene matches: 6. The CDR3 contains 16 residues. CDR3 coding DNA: TGTGCCAGCAGCTTAGGGGGACAGGTTGGAACCGGGGAGCTGTTTTTT. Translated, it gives CASSLGGQVGTGELFF.